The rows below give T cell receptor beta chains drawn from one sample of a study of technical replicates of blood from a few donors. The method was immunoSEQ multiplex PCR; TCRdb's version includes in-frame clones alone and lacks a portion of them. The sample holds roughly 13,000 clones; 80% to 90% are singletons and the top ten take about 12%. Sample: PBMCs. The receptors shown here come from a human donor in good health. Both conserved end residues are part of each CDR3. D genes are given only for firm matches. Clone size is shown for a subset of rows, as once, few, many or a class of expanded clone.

CDR3nt: TGTGCCAGCAGCTTGGAGACAGGGAGCGGCTACACCTTC; CDR3aa: CASSLETGSGYTF; j_gene: TRBJ1-2; v_gene: TRBV5-4; d_gene: TRBD1; abundance: few
CDR3nt: TGTGCCAGCAGTTTATCGGACAGGGGGCGGGAAAAACTGTTTTTT; CDR3aa: CASSLSDRGREKLFF; j_gene: TRBJ1-4; v_gene: TRBV27; d_gene: TRBD1; abundance: .
CDR3nt: TGTGCCAGCAGTGACTCCCCGGGACAGGGTGGGGATGAGCAGTTCTTC; CDR3aa: CASSDSPGQGGDEQFF; j_gene: TRBJ2-1; v_gene: TRBV6-4; d_gene: TRBD1; abundance: .
CDR3nt: TGTGCCAGCAGCTTAGCGAACCAGGGCTCCTACAATGAGCAGTTCTTC; CDR3aa: CASSLANQGSYNEQFF; j_gene: TRBJ2-1; v_gene: TRBV7-6; d_gene: .; abundance: .
CDR3nt: TGTGCCAGCAGTTTGTGGGGGAGGGCAGGGTCCTACGAGCAGTACTTC; CDR3aa: CASSLWGRAGSYEQYF; j_gene: TRBJ2-7; v_gene: TRBV27; d_gene: TRBD2; abundance: once
CDR3nt: TGTGCCAGCAGGGTTGATGCGGGCCGCACCTACGAGCAGTACTTC; CDR3aa: CASRVDAGRTYEQYF; j_gene: TRBJ2-7; v_gene: TRBV11-2; d_gene: .; abundance: .
CDR3nt: TGTGCCAGCAGCTTAGACGGGAGATCCACCTACGAGCAGTACTTC; CDR3aa: CASSLDGRSTYEQYF; j_gene: TRBJ2-7; v_gene: TRBV5-4; d_gene: .; abundance: .
CDR3nt: TGTGCCAGCAGTCCCTTCCCCACTCTAAAAAGACAGGGTATGAACACTGAAGCTTTCTTT; CDR3aa: CASSPFPTLKRQGMNTEAFF; j_gene: TRBJ1-1; v_gene: TRBV28; d_gene: TRBD1; abundance: .
CDR3nt: TGTGCCAGCAGTTACCGCGGACAGGGGGGGCATGGCTACACCTTC; CDR3aa: CASSYRGQGGHGYTF; j_gene: TRBJ1-2; v_gene: TRBV6-5; d_gene: TRBD1; abundance: .
CDR3nt: TGCGCCAGCAGCTTCGGGGACAGGGCCAACGAGCAGTACTTC; CDR3aa: CASSFGDRANEQYF; j_gene: TRBJ2-7; v_gene: TRBV5-1; d_gene: TRBD1; abundance: .
CDR3nt: TGTGCCAGCAGCTTAGGGGTCGGGGCAACTAATGAAAAACTGTTTTTT; CDR3aa: CASSLGVGATNEKLFF; j_gene: TRBJ1-4; v_gene: TRBV11-2; d_gene: .; abundance: .
CDR3nt: TGTGCCAGCAGCCCAACCCATCTAGCACGGGAGGGCAGAGGCGAGCAGTACTTC; CDR3aa: CASSPTHLAREGRGEQYF; j_gene: TRBJ2-7; v_gene: TRBV2; d_gene: TRBD2; abundance: .
CDR3nt: TGTGCCAGCAGCCGGGGGGGGACCCAGCCCCAGCATTTT; CDR3aa: CASSRGGTQPQHF; j_gene: TRBJ1-5; v_gene: TRBV4-2; d_gene: .; abundance: .
CDR3nt: TGCGCCAGCAGCTGGGGGACAGGGTCGGGAAACACTGAAGCTTTCTTT; CDR3aa: CASSWGTGSGNTEAFF; j_gene: TRBJ1-1; v_gene: TRBV5-1; d_gene: TRBD1; abundance: .
CDR3nt: TGCGCCAGCAGCCAAAGCGGGGAGGGAGATACGCAGTATTTT; CDR3aa: CASSQSGEGDTQYF; j_gene: TRBJ2-3; v_gene: TRBV5-1; d_gene: TRBD2; abundance: .
CDR3nt: TGTGCCAGCAGCGGGGAGTCAGGTAATCGATACGAGCAGTACTTC; CDR3aa: CASSGESGNRYEQYF; j_gene: TRBJ2-7; v_gene: TRBV11-2; d_gene: .; abundance: .
CDR3nt: TGTGCCAGCAGTCAAAATTCGCAGGGAAGCCTTAACTATGGCTACACCTTC; CDR3aa: CASSQNSQGSLNYGYTF; j_gene: TRBJ1-2; v_gene: TRBV7-2; d_gene: .; abundance: .
CDR3nt: TGTGCCAGCAGTTTAAAAGGGGCCCCCGGGTATGGCTACACCTTC; CDR3aa: CASSLKGAPGYGYTF; j_gene: TRBJ1-2; v_gene: TRBV27; d_gene: .; abundance: .
CDR3nt: TGTGCCAGCAAGGAGACTAGCGGGAGCGAGCAGTTCTTC; CDR3aa: CASKETSGSEQFF; j_gene: TRBJ2-1; v_gene: TRBV2; d_gene: TRBD2; abundance: .
CDR3nt: TGCAGCGTCCTGGGACAGGGGACTAACTATGGCTACACCTTC; CDR3aa: CSVLGQGTNYGYTF; j_gene: TRBJ1-2; v_gene: TRBV29-1; d_gene: TRBD1; abundance: .
CDR3nt: TGTGCCAGCAGCCTACAGGGGTTCGGCAACGAGCAGTACTTC; CDR3aa: CASSLQGFGNEQYF; j_gene: TRBJ2-7; v_gene: TRBV28; d_gene: TRBD1; abundance: once
CDR3nt: TGTGCCAGCACCCGAAACGCAGGGCCGAATCAGCCCCAGCATTTT; CDR3aa: CASTRNAGPNQPQHF; j_gene: TRBJ1-5; v_gene: TRBV28; d_gene: .; abundance: .
CDR3nt: TGTGCCAGCAGTGCTGGGACAGGTTCGGGGTCCCAGTACTTC; CDR3aa: CASSAGTGSGSQYF; j_gene: TRBJ2-5; v_gene: TRBV6-1; d_gene: TRBD1; abundance: .
CDR3nt: TGTGCCAGTAGTATAGGCAGGATACACTACCAAGAGACCCAGTACTTC; CDR3aa: CASSIGRIHYQETQYF; j_gene: TRBJ2-5; v_gene: TRBV19; d_gene: .; abundance: .
CDR3nt: TGTGCCAGCAGCGTAGGACTAGCGGGAGGTACCTACGAGCAGTACTTC; CDR3aa: CASSVGLAGGTYEQYF; j_gene: TRBJ2-7; v_gene: TRBV9; d_gene: TRBD2; abundance: .
CDR3nt: TGTGCCAGCAGCCCGCGGGGACTGGAAGAGACCCAGTACTTC; CDR3aa: CASSPRGLEETQYF; j_gene: TRBJ2-5; v_gene: TRBV11-3; d_gene: .; abundance: .
CDR3nt: TGTGCCAGCAGCGTGACAGCTTACAATGAGCAGTTCTTC; CDR3aa: CASSVTAYNEQFF; j_gene: TRBJ2-1; v_gene: TRBV7-3; d_gene: .; abundance: .
CDR3nt: TGCGCCAGCAGCCAAGAATTGTCTTGGTGGAGGGGCGGCGAGCAGTACTTC; CDR3aa: CASSQELSWWRGGEQYF; j_gene: TRBJ2-7; v_gene: TRBV4-1; d_gene: .; abundance: .
CDR3nt: TGTGCCGTAAGGGCGGGAGGCTACACCGGGGAGCTGTTTTTT; CDR3aa: CAVRAGGYTGELFF; j_gene: TRBJ2-2; v_gene: TRBV30; d_gene: TRBD2; abundance: few
CDR3nt: TGCGCCAGCAGCCCCCCAGCGAGCACTGAAGCTTTCTTT; CDR3aa: CASSPPASTEAFF; j_gene: TRBJ1-1; v_gene: TRBV5-1; d_gene: .; abundance: .
CDR3nt: TGTGCCAGCAGCTTAGCGGGACTAGCGGTAAACAATGAGCAGTTCTTC; CDR3aa: CASSLAGLAVNNEQFF; j_gene: TRBJ2-1; v_gene: TRBV11-2; d_gene: TRBD2; abundance: .
CDR3nt: TGTGCCAGCAGCCCCGGGACAGCTCGGGGGCAGTACTTC; CDR3aa: CASSPGTARGQYF; j_gene: TRBJ2-7; v_gene: TRBV7-9; d_gene: TRBD1; abundance: .
CDR3nt: TGTGCCAGCAGTTCAGACTACTACGAGCAGTACTTC; CDR3aa: CASSSDYYEQYF; j_gene: TRBJ2-7; v_gene: TRBV28; d_gene: .; abundance: .
CDR3nt: TGTGCCAGCAGCGTTGGGACAGGGGGTAACATGGAGCAGTACTTC; CDR3aa: CASSVGTGGNMEQYF; j_gene: TRBJ2-7; v_gene: TRBV9; d_gene: TRBD1; abundance: .